The 20 T cell receptor beta chains below all came from one sample that was sequenced in a study of regulatory T cells in long-lasting Graves disease. Library construction for TCR beta used iRepertoire HTBI primers and Arm-PCR of CDR3 regions. Each CDR3 protein is one row after TCRdb ran MiXCR on the multiplex PCR reads. Here the sample spans under 450,000 distinct CDR3 sequences, 10% to 15% being singletons. This sample's time point: newly diagnosed GD, antithyroid drugs for less than 3 months. PBMC-extracted RNA yielded the TCR library. These same data were also listed under a study on T cells in Graves' hyperthyroidism and ophthalmopathy.

The sample in question was peripheral blood mononuclear cells (PBMCs), obtained at new diagnosis, from a patient treated with antithyroid drugs. These receptors were taken from a young woman with Graves disease.

To note about this clonotype: This may come from a read error, since a much larger clone is one base off. The chain is built from TRBV6-2 or TRBV6-3 and TRBJ2-3, with D possibly being TRBD2 (6 bases). The CDR3 spans 14 residues. Germline V gene lookup returns CDR1 MNHEY and CDR2 SVGEGT. V was pared by 7 bases and J by 3 bases, with 14 bases between. The CDR3, as DNA: TGTGCCAGCAATGAATTGGCGGGGACAGATACGCAGTATTTT. This translates into CASNELAGTDTQYF.

The genes are TRBV5-6 and TRBJ2-1, with a tentative D call TRBD2 (5 bases). V shed 0 bases and J shed 0 bases, with 10 bases lying between them. The CDR3 has 16 residues. Per the germline V gene, CDR1 is SGHDT and CDR2 is YYEEEE. The CDR3 nucleotides read TGTGCCAGCAGCTTGGATCTAGCATCCTCCTACAATGAGCAGTTCTTC. Its protein is CASSLDLASSYNEQFF. Drawing the rest from reference TRBV5-6 and TRBJ2-1, the complete variable domain is DAGVTQSPTHLIKTRGQQVTLRCSPKSGHDTVSWYQQALGQGPQFIFQYYEEEERQRGNFPDRFSGHQFPNYSSELNVNALLLGDSALYLCASSLDLASSYNEQFFGPGTRLTVL.

This clonotype has a count of ten or more. V usage is TRBV3-1 and J usage is TRBJ2-2; D perhaps matches TRBD1 (5 bases). This CDR3 is 17 amino acids long. The V and J ends lost 0 bases and 3 bases respectively, with 14 bases between them. The germline V gene encodes CDR1 LGHDT and CDR2 YNNKEL (reference sequence). The CDR3 region is CASSQDAGSAYTGELFF. The CDR3 bases are TGTGCCAGCAGCCAAGATGCAGGGTCAGCATACACCGGGGAGCTGTTTTTT.

This clonotype was found many times. The CDR3 sequence: CASSLKGVNQPQHF. The CDR3 DNA sequence: TGTGCCAGCAGTTTAAAGGGGGTGAATCAGCCCCAGCATTTT. The chain has TRBV27 and TRBJ1-5; D is possibly TRBD1 (6 bases). Germline V CDR1 and CDR2: MNHEY, SMNVEV (reference sequence). V lost 2 bases and J lost 4, with 9 bases in between. There are 14 residues in the CDR3.

This clonotype came up many times. The V and J genes are TRBV6-5 and TRBJ2-7, with D possibly matching TRBD2 (7 bases). The CDR3 covers 15 residues. Trimming removed 0 bases from V and 2 bases from J, with 11 bases in between. Germline assignment: CDR1 MNHEY and CDR2 SVGAGI. The CDR3 here is CASSYSIGGAYEQYF. The CDR3 DNA reads TGTGCCAGCAGTTACTCGATAGGGGGGGCCTACGAGCAGTACTTC.

There are many counts of this clonotype. The chain carries TRBV27 and TRBJ1-6; TRBD1 aligns across 7 bases. After removal of 5 bases from V and 11 bases from J, the junction contained 6 bases not matched to a gene. Germline CDR1 reads MNHEY; CDR2 reads SMNVEV (reference sequence). CDR3 size: 13 residues. CDR3 loop: CASSKTGTTPLHF. CDR3 in DNA: TGTGCCAGCAGTAAGACAGGGACGACACCCCTCCACTTT.

V is TRBV6-1 and J is TRBJ1-1, with 7 nucleotides matching TRBD1. Germline lookup yields CDR1 MNHNS and CDR2 SASEGT. The CDR3 has 14 amino acids. V was clipped by 7 bases and J by 3 bases; unmatched bases: 8. The CDR3 is CASTRTGTDTEAFF. CDR3 coding DNA: TGTGCCAGCACTAGGACAGGCACAGACACTGAAGCTTTCTTT.

This clonotype showed up many times. This chain connects TRBV6-2 or TRBV6-3 to TRBJ1-2; D call uncertain. Trimming pared 6 bases from V and 4 bases from J, leaving 9 bases between. This CDR3 is built from 12 residues. The germline CDR1 and CDR2 sequences are MNHEY and SVGEGT. In nucleotides, the CDR3 is TGTGCCAGCAGGGACGGATTCTATGGCTACACCTTC. Its protein is CASRDGFYGYTF.

In its sample, this clonotype was seen many times. This chain connects TRBV6-5 to TRBJ1-5; TRBD1 agrees at 7 bases. V dropped 3 bases and J dropped 13; count of bases not matched to a gene: 6. CDR3 length: 12 amino acids. The germline V gene encodes CDR1 MNHEY and CDR2 SVGAGI. The DNA for the CDR3 is TGTGCCAGCAGTTATGGGGCAGGGGGGCAGCATTTT. Translated: CASSYGAGGQHF.

This clonotype was seen ten or more times. The chain uses TRBV5-5 and TRBJ2-1; D gene unclear. V was trimmed by 6 bases and J by 0 bases, leaving 13 bases between them. Germline CDR1 SGHKS, CDR2 YYEKEE (reference sequence). The CDR3 consists of 15 residues. The DNA for the CDR3 is TGTGCCAGCACCACCTCCCAGAGCTCCTACAATGAGCAGTTCTTC. It is translated as CASTTSQSSYNEQFF.

J is TRBJ2-1 and V is TRBV15; D unclear. CDR1 and CDR2 (germline): LNHNV, YYDKDF (reference sequence). V lost 0 bases and J 15 bases, leaving 12 bases between the germline ends. This CDR3 has 12 residues. CDR3 DNA: TGTGCCACCAGCAGAGATACAAGGGCACCGTTCTTC. It is translated as CATSRDTRAPFF.

This clonotype has at least ten counts. This chain joins TRBV15 and TRBJ2-3, with unresolved D. The germline V and J ends were trimmed by 2 bases and 4 bases, with 13 bases remaining between them. Germline lookup yields CDR1 LNHNV and CDR2 YYDKDF (reference sequence). The CDR3 covers 15 residues. For the CDR3, the DNA is TGTGCCACCAGCAGACTAGATTTCCCCCCAGATACGCAGTATTTT. Its translation: CATSRLDFPPDTQYF. Full variable domain (remainder filled in from reference TRBV15 and TRBJ2-3): DAMVIQNPRYQVTQFGKPVTLSCSQTLNHNVMYWYQQKSSQAPKLLFHYYDKDFNNEADTPDNFQSRRPNTSFCFLDIRSPGLGDTAMYLCATSRLDFPPDTQYFGPGTRLTVL.

Many counts were recorded for this clonotype. The CDR3 region is CASRSGLAGNTGELFF. DNA for the CDR3: TGTGCCAGCAGGTCGGGACTAGCGGGTAACACCGGGGAGCTGTTTTTT. The V gene is TRBV9, the J gene TRBJ2-2; 12 bases are a match to TRBD2. Trimming took 5 bases from V and 2 from J; bases not matched to a gene: 4. The CDR3 contains 16 residues. The germline CDR1 and CDR2 sequences are SGDLS and YYNGEE.

The chain carries TRBV20-1 and TRBJ2-1, with TRBD2 as a possible D gene (7 bases). V was pared by 0 bases and J by 8 bases, with 20 bases between. CDR1 and CDR2 (germline): DFQATT, SNEGSKA (reference sequence). This CDR3 is built from 16 residues. Here the CDR3 reads CSARDRLLGGAHEQFF. In nucleotides, the CDR3 is TGCAGTGCTAGAGATAGGTTACTAGGGGGGGCCCATGAGCAGTTCTTC.

The sample holds a few counts of this clonotype. A read error may account for a junction end that differs from germline. This rearrangement joins TRBV27 to TRBJ1-1; D perhaps matches TRBD1 (5 bases). Germline CDR1 and CDR2: MNHEY and SMNVEV (reference sequence). The CDR3 covers 12 residues. The CDR3 is CASSLGGTLRVF. The DNA of the CDR3 is TGTGCCAGCAGTTTAGGAGGGACGTTAAGAGTCTTT.

V gene TRBV19 combines with J gene TRBJ2-2; D gene ambiguous. Germline loops: CDR1 LNHDA, CDR2 SQIVND (reference sequence). The CDR3 is 15 residues long. V dropped 3 bases and J dropped 5 bases, with 13 bases sitting between them. CDR3 amino acids: CASSIWAPRTGELFF. The CDR3 DNA follows: TGTGCCAGTAGTATCTGGGCCCCGAGAACCGGGGAGCTGTTTTTT.

As for this clonotype: This clone may be a read error of a much larger clone one base away. The genes are TRBV4-3 and TRBJ2-1; perhaps TRBD2 as D (5 bases). This CDR3 is built from 13 residues. Germline CDR1 and CDR2: LGHNA and YSLEER. The DNA for the CDR3 is TGCGCCAACAGCCGAGGGCTAAACAATGAGCAGTTCTTC. Protein sequence: CANSRGLNNEQFF.

This clonotype was counted many times. This chain connects TRBV7-2 to TRBJ1-1; D not resolved. Deletions cut 1 base from V and 6 bases from J, with 18 bases between. CDR3 length: 16 residues. Germline CDR1 and CDR2: SGHTA and FQGNSA. The chain's CDR3 is CASSLGPGLERSEAFF. The CDR3 coding sequence is TGTGCCAGCAGCTTAGGTCCGGGTTTGGAACGCTCTGAAGCTTTCTTT.

This clonotype was seen ten or more times. The J gene is TRBJ2-1, the V gene TRBV9; 13 bases are a match to TRBD2. J was trimmed by 8 bases and V by 2 bases; bases with no gene match: 7. From germline, CDR1 is SGDLS and CDR2 YYNGEE. This CDR3 is 16 amino acids long. Here the CDR3 reads CASSVETSGGLDEQFF. The CDR3 DNA follows: TGTGCCAGCAGCGTTGAGACTAGCGGGGGGTTGGATGAGCAGTTCTTC.

The V gene is TRBV4-3, the J gene TRBJ1-5; no firm D call. CDR1 is LGHNA and CDR2 is YSLEER in the germline V gene. CDR3 size: 14 residues. Trimming removed 0 bases at V and 7 bases at J, with 10 bases between. This CDR3 is CASSQDLNGQPQHF. Written as DNA, the CDR3 is TGCGCCAGCAGCCAAGATTTAAATGGCCAGCCCCAGCATTTT.